This paragraph reports one TCR beta chain. The source of the sample is a study of blood T cell repertoires in COVID-19. The repertoire was sequenced with immunoSEQ multiplex PCR; TCRdb's copy has only in-frame clones and lacks some. The repertoire includes a few hundred thousand clones, 87% of them detected once, and about 12% sits in the top ten. Germline lookup yields CDR1 LGHNA and CDR2 YSLEER. The CDR3 consists of 18 residues. V lost 2 bases and J 1 base, leaving 18 bases between the germline ends. The chain recombines TRBV4-3 with TRBJ2-1; D is possibly TRBD2 (5 bases). The receptor's source is a woman younger than 30 who had recovered from COVID-19. The sequencing input was peripheral blood. The DNA of the CDR3 is TGCGCCAGCAGCCAACTCCAGGCGAGGGAAAGTTCCTACAATGAGCAGTTCTTC. Amino acid sequence: CASSQLQARESSYNEQFF.